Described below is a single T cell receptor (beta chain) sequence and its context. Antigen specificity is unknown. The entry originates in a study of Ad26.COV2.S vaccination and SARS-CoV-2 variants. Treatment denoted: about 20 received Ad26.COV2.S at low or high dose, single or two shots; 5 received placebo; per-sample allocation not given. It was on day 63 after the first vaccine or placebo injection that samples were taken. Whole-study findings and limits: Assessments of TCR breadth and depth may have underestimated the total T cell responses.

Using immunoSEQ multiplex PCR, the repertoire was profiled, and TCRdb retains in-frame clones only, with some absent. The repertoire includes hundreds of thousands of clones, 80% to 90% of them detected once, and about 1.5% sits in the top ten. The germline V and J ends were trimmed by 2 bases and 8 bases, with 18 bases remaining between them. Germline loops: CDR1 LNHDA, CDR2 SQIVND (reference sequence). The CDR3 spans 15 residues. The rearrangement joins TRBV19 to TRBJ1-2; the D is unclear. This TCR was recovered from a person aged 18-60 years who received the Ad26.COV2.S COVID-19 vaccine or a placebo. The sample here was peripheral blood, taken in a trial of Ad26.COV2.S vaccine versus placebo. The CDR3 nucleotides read TGTGCCAGTAGTATACCCTTTGCACGATCGGTGGGCTACACCTTC. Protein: CASSIPFARSVGYTF.